The clone carrying this T cell receptor beta chain was seen only a few times. This sample is drawn from a study of T cell repertoires in cytomegalovirus infection. The length of the CDR3 is 14 residues. Germline V lookup: CDR1 SGHRS, CDR2 YFSETQ. Trimming cost V 4 bases and J 3 bases, with 13 bases left between them. Using its own MiXCR run on the reads, TCRdb lists one record per CDR3 protein. The sample has approximately 180,000 distinct CDR3 sequences, roughly 9.8% seen once. The sample consisted of PBMCs. The receptor was derived from a human donor in good health (CMV status not recorded). Some clones in this sample may be carry-over from other donors' samples. The chain uses TRBV5-1 and TRBJ1-1; D is perhaps TRBD1 (5 bases). This CDR3 is CASSPGTPDTEAFF. As DNA, the CDR3 is TGCGCCAGCAGCCCTGGGACCCCAGACACTGAAGCTTTCTTT.